This T cell receptor (beta chain) was found in a study of regulatory T cells in long-lasting Graves disease. Study-level findings and limits: Authors noted too few samples as a limitation. Those with persistent Graves' had less TCR diversity than newly diagnosed patients.

The time point here: newly diagnosed GD, antithyroid drugs for less than 3 months. Generation of the TCR library employed RNA extracted from PBMCs. In its sample, this clonotype was seen many times. The antigen is undetermined. Investigators prepared the TCR beta libraries by applying iRepertoire HTBI primers and Arm-PCR of CDR3 regions. TCRdb re-analysed the multiplex PCR reads in MiXCR, keeping a single row per CDR3 protein. Seen here are just over 600,000 distinct CDR3 sequences, approximately 15% observed once, and the top ten hold 15% to 20%. V dropped 5 bases and J dropped 5; count of bases not matched to a gene: 8. CDR3 length: 14 residues. In addition, the sample was reused for a study of T cells in Graves' hyperthyroidism and ophthalmopathy. That work states: Most clonotypes expanded in the thyroid (above 0.001) were also present in blood.

The clonotype originates from a woman younger than 45 with Graves disease. The chain combines TRBV12-3 or TRBV12-4 with TRBJ2-5; the match to TRBD1 covers 7 bases. The sample here was peripheral blood mononuclear cells (PBMCs), taken at new diagnosis, from a patient treated with antithyroid drugs. In DNA, the CDR3 is TGTGCCAGCAGTAAACCGGGACAGCGGGAGACCCAGTACTTC. This translates into CASSKPGQRETQYF.